The clone carrying this TCR beta chain appeared a single time. This CDR3 spans 18 amino acids. CDR1 SGHRS and CDR2 YFSETQ come from the germline V gene. The V end lost 0 bases, the J end lost 0 bases, and 15 bases lay between the germline ends. Sequencing was performed with immunoSEQ multiplex PCR; in TCRdb, only in-frame clones are kept and a portion is missing. The sample records about 200,000 clones, around 80% being singletons. The sample comes from a study of blood T cell repertoires in COVID-19. Study at large: Both acute and convalescent COVID-19 samples were obtained from the United States, Italy and Spain.

Cohorts were determined from participant-reported clinical history. The TCR was taken from a middle-aged woman with acute COVID-19. The specimen sequenced was PBMCs or T cells enriched from blood (not recorded which). This chain uses TRBV5-1 with TRBJ1-4; perhaps TRBD1 as D (6 bases). CDR3 sequence reads: CASSLEEGVMATNEKLFF. The CDR3 DNA reads as TGCGCCAGCAGCTTGGAAGAGGGGGTGATGGCAACTAATGAAAAACTGTTTTTT. Full variable domain (remainder filled in from reference TRBV5-1 and TRBJ1-4): KAGVTQTPRYLIKTRGQQVTLSCSPISGHRSVSWYQQTPGQGLQFLFEYFSETQRNKGNFPGRFSGRQFSNSRSEMNVSTLELGDSALYLCASSLEEGVMATNEKLFFGSGTQLSVL.